One T cell receptor beta chain is described in this entry. The source of the sample is a study of control samples from healthy donors and cancer patients. Sequencing was performed with immunoSEQ multiplex PCR; in TCRdb, only in-frame clones are kept and a portion is missing. Found here are around 94,000 clones, roughly nine tenths of them singletons; the top ten hold around 3.5%. Germline CDR1 and CDR2: MNHNS and SASEGT. This CDR3 has 18 amino acids. V gave up 1 base and J gave up 6 bases, with 24 bases separating them. The sequenced sample was blood. The sequence came from a woman aged 18-29 years in good health. The chain links TRBV6-1 to TRBJ1-1, with D unclear. The CDR3 loop reads CASSEGMNLLDGRSEAFF. As DNA, the CDR3 is TGTGCCAGCAGTGAAGGAATGAACCTCCTGGACGGTCGGTCTGAAGCTTTCTTT.